A single sample gave rise to the 17 T cell receptor beta chains below, sequenced in a study of cytomegalovirus exposure and HLA in healthy donors. PCR primers comprised 60 Vbeta and 13 Jbeta primers. The repertoire was sequenced with immunoSEQ multiplex PCR; TCRdb's copy has only in-frame clones and lacks some. The sample holds 95,000 to 150,000 clones; roughly 66% are singletons and the top ten take 4.5% to 5%. Sequencing input: PBMCs. These receptors were taken from a man between 60 and 75 years old in good health and CMV-seropositive.

This chain joins TRBV19 and TRBJ2-2; 8 bases align to TRBD1. The CDR3 is made up of 17 amino acids. From germline, CDR1 is LNHDA and CDR2 SQIVND (reference sequence). After removal of 5 bases from V and 6 bases from J, the junction contained 14 bases not matched to a gene. The CDR3 DNA reads as TGTGCCAGTAGTCCGATCAGGACAGGGCCCAAGGCCGGGGAGCTGTTTTTT. It codes for CASSPIRTGPKAGELFF.

About this clone: A much more abundant neighbour one base away suggests this may be a read error. V is TRBV7-2 and J is TRBJ1-1; 8 bases are shared with TRBD1. V was pared by 5 bases and J by 1 base, with 0 bases of the junction left unmatched. CDR3 length: 13 residues. Germline V gene lookup returns CDR1 SGHTA and CDR2 FQGNSA. CDR3 bases: TGTGCCAGCAGCCAGGGGGCGAACACTGAAGCTTTCTTT. The encoded protein is CASSQGANTEAFF.

The rearrangement uses TRBV4-1 and TRBJ1-2; the match to TRBD1 covers 12 bases. The CDR3 spans 15 residues. Germline trimming cut 3 bases from V and 7 bases from J; bases unmatched to any gene: 6. Germline loops: CDR1 MGHRA, CDR2 YSYEKL. CDR3 in amino acids: CASSQGQGAIGGYTF. CDR3 DNA: TGCGCCAGCAGCCAGGGACAGGGGGCAATTGGTGGCTACACCTTC.

The chain carries TRBV5-1 and TRBJ1-2; TRBD1 might be the D (6 bases). CDR1 SGHRS and CDR2 YFSETQ come from the germline V gene. There are 14 residues in the CDR3. Between the trimmed V and J ends, which lost 0 bases and 4 bases, there was a span of 10 bases. The CDR3 nucleotides are TGCGCCAGCAGCTTGGATGGGGGCGGCTATGGCTACACCTTC. This gives the protein CASSLDGGGYGYTF.

The CDR3 DNA sequence: TGTGCCAGCAGCTTGGGTATATCGAGGAACACTGAAGCTTTCTTT. This codes for CASSLGISRNTEAFF. This chain joins TRBV5-5 and TRBJ1-1, with D hard to call. This CDR3 has 15 residues. The V gene lost 0 bases and the J gene lost 1 base, with 10 bases spanning the gap. Germline lookup yields CDR1 SGHKS and CDR2 YYEKEE (reference sequence).

V is TRBV11-2 and J is TRBJ1-2; D gene ambiguous. The V end was cut by 1 base, the J end by 0 bases, with 6 bases between. This CDR3 has 14 amino acids. The V gene's germline CDR1 is SGHAT and CDR2 FQNNGV. CDR3 loop: CASSLGPANYGYTF. The CDR3 coding sequence is TGTGCCAGCAGCTTAGGTCCAGCTAACTATGGCTACACCTTC.

The chain has TRBV5-5 and TRBJ1-6; D remains ambiguous. Germline loops: CDR1 SGHKS, CDR2 YYEKEE (reference sequence). The CDR3 loop spans 15 amino acids. V lost 0 bases, J lost 7 bases, and 11 bases lay in between. Here the CDR3 reads CASSLVDSGNSPLHF. In DNA, the CDR3 is TGTGCCAGCAGCTTGGTGGACTCGGGGAATTCACCCCTCCACTTT.

The V and J genes are TRBV5-1 and TRBJ1-3; D not resolved. V lost 4 bases, J lost 0 bases, and 11 bases lay in between. CDR1 and CDR2 (germline): SGHRS, YFSETQ. The length of the CDR3 is 15 residues. The CDR3 DNA reads as TGCGCCAGCAGCCCAATCGGACTCTCTGGAAACACCATATATTTT. This sequence encodes CASSPIGLSGNTIYF.

The CDR3 here is CASSEGVHQPQHF. The CDR3, as DNA: TGTGCCAGTAGCGAGGGAGTGCATCAGCCCCAGCATTTT. This chain connects TRBV27 to TRBJ1-5; D is ambiguous. The CDR3 length is 13 residues. V lost 9 bases to trimming and J lost 5 bases, with 14 bases between them. The V gene's germline CDR1 is MNHEY and CDR2 SMNVEV (reference sequence).

The CDR3 DNA follows: TGTGCCAGCAGCGTATCGGCGGATCATTCACCCCTCCACTTT. Protein sequence: CASSVSADHSPLHF. The chain uses TRBV9 and TRBJ1-6; D call uncertain. V was clipped by 1 base and J by 8 bases, with 10 bases between them. The CDR3 sequence is 14 residues long. The germline gives CDR1 SGDLS, CDR2 YYNGEE.

The J gene is TRBJ1-6, the V gene TRBV19; no clear D. The V end was cut by 3 bases, the J end by 0 bases, with 9 bases between. The CDR3 extends over 16 amino acids. Germline values: CDR1 LNHDA, CDR2 SQIVND (reference sequence). Here the CDR3 DNA reads TGTGCCAGTAGTATCTCAGGTGCCTCCTATAATTCACCCCTCCACTTT. Residues: CASSISGASYNSPLHF. The full variable domain, completed using reference TRBV19 and TRBJ1-6, is DGGITQSPKYLFRKEGQNVTLSCEQNLNHDAMYWYRQDPGQGLRLIYYSQIVNDFQKGDIAEGYSVSREKKESFPLTVTSAQKNPTAFYLCASSISGASYNSPLHFGNGTRLTVT.

This chain joins TRBV27 and TRBJ2-2; TRBD2 matches at 9 bases. V was clipped by 0 bases and J by 6 bases; unmatched bases: 8. Germline-derived CDR1 and CDR2 are MNHEY and SMNVEV (reference sequence). This CDR3 has 17 amino acids. CDR3 sequence: CASSLSAGGLGAGELFF. The CDR3 DNA follows: TGTGCCAGCAGTTTATCAGCGGGGGGTCTCGGGGCCGGGGAGCTGTTTTTT.

This clone appeared once. The V and J genes are TRBV5-1 and TRBJ1-4, with a weak D call TRBD1 (6 bases). Per germline, CDR1 SGHRS and CDR2 YFSETQ. The CDR3 is 15 amino acids. The V end was cut by 1 base, the J end by 4 bases, with 11 bases between. CDR3 protein: CASSLLQGNNEKLFF. Here the CDR3 DNA reads TGCGCCAGCAGCTTGCTCCAGGGGAATAATGAAAAACTGTTTTTT.

This chain links TRBV15 with TRBJ1-2; the D gene is possibly TRBD1 (5 bases). V lost 3 bases and J lost 4, with 6 bases in between. Germline-derived CDR1 and CDR2 are LNHNV and YYDKDF (reference sequence). The CDR3 spans 12 residues. CDR3 nucleotide sequence: TGTGCCACCAGCAGGGGGGGCTATGGCTACACCTTC. This translates into CATSRGGYGYTF.

The chain recombines TRBV19 with TRBJ1-4, with TRBD1 matching 7 bases. Per germline, CDR1 LNHDA and CDR2 SQIVND (reference sequence). V dropped 6 bases and J dropped 5; count of bases not matched to a gene: 12. CDR3 length: 16 amino acids. CDR3 nucleotide sequence: TGTGCCAGTAGGTCCTCCCCGACAGGGAGAAATGAAAAACTGTTTTTT. It specifies CASRSSPTGRNEKLFF.

The chain employs TRBV5-1 and TRBJ1-1; TRBD1 aligns across 7 bases. V lost 2 bases and J lost 1; bases outside the gene matches: 8. Germline values: CDR1 SGHRS, CDR2 YFSETQ. The CDR3 extends over 16 amino acids. The CDR3 loop is CASSLAPTGQNTEAFF. The CDR3, as DNA: TGCGCCAGCAGCTTAGCCCCGACAGGGCAGAACACTGAAGCTTTCTTT.

The chain couples TRBV30 to TRBJ1-2; D not resolved. Germline values: CDR1 GTSNPN, CDR2 SVGIG (reference sequence). With 6 bases removed from V and 4 bases from J, the gap between germline ends came to 15 bases. The CDR3 runs 13 residues. CDR3 region: CACTEDGFYGYTF. The CDR3 region has the DNA TGTGCCTGCACCGAGGATGGTTTCTATGGCTACACCTTC.